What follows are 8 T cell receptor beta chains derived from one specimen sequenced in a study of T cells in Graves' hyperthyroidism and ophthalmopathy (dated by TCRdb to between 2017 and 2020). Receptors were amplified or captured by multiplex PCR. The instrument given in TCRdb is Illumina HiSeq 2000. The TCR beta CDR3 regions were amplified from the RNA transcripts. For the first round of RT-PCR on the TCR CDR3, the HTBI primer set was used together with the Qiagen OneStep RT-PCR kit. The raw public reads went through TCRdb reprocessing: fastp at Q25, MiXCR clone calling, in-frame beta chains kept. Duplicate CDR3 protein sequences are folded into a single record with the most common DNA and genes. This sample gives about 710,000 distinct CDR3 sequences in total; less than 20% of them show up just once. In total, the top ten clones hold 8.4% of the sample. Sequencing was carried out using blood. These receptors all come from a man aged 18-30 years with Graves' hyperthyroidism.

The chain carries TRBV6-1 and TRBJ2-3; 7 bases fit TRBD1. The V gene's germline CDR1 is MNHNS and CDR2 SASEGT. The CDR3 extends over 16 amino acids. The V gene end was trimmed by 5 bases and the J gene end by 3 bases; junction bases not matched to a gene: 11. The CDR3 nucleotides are TGTGCCAGCAGTCCCCGTACCTCGACAGGGACAGATACGCAGTATTTT. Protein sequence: CASSPRTSTGTDTQYF.

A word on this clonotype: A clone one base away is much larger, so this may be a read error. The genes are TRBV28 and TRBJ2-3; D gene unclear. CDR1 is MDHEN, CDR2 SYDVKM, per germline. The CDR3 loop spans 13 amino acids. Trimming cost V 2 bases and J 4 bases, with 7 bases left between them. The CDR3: CASSLPESDTQYF. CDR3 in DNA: TGTGCCAGCAGTTTACCGGAGTCAGATACGCAGTATTTT.

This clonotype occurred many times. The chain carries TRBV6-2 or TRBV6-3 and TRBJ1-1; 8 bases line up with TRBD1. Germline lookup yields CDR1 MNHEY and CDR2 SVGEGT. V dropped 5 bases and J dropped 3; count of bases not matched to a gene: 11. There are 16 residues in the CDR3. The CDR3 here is CASSDYWTGTDTEAFF. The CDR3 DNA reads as TGTGCCAGCAGTGATTACTGGACAGGGACGGACACTGAAGCTTTCTTT.

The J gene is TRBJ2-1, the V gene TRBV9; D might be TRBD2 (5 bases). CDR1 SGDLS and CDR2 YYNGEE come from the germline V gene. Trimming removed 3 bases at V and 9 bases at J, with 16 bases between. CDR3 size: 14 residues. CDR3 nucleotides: TGTGCCAGCAGCGCCGCTCCCGGGGTGGGTGAGCAGTTCTTC. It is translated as CASSAAPGVGEQFF.

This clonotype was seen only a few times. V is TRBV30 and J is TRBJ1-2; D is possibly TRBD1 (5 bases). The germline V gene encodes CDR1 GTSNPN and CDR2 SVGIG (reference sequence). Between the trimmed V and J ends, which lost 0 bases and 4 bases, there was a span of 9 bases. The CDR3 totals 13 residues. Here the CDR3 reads CAWSVLGPYGYTF. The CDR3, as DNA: TGTGCCTGGAGTGTACTGGGGCCCTATGGCTACACCTTC.

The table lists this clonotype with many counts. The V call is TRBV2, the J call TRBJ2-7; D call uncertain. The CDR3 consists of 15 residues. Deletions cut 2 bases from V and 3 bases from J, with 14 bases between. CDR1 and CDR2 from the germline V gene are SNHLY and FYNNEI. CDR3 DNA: TGTGCCAGCAGTGAATATCGGGTTGTCCTCTACGAGCAGTACTTC. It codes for CASSEYRVVLYEQYF. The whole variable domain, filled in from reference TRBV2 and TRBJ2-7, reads EPEVTQTPSHQVTQMGQEVILRCVPISNHLYFYWYRQILGQKVEFLVSFYNNEISEKSEIFDDQFSVERPDGSNFTLKIRSTKLEDSAMYFCASSEYRVVLYEQYFGPGTRLTVT.

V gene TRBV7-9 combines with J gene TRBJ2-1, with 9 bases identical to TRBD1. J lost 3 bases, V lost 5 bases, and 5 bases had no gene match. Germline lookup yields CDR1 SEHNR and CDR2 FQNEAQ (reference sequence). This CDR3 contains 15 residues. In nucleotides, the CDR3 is TGTGCCAGCAGCCGGGACAGGGAATACTACAATGAGCAGTTCTTC. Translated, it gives CASSRDREYYNEQFF.

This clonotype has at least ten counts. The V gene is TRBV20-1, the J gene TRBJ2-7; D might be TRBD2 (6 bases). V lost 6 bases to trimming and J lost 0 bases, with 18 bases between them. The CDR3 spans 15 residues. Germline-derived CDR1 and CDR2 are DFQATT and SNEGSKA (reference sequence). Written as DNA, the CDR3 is TGCAGTGCCCCTGGTCTAGCGAACAACTCCTACGAGCAGTACTTC. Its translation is CSAPGLANNSYEQYF.